This T cell receptor (beta chain) derives from a study of T cell responses to AZD1222 COVID-19 vaccine. Study overall: Pooled samples include second doses given at about 4 or 12 weeks.

Study observations and caveats: Without day 14 samples, only post-peak T cell repertoires were studied. Vaccine-related CD4 TCRs covered spike, predominating at 160-218 and 743-854. Most donors were white British, females outnumbered males, and clonal diversity was possibly underestimated.

Assay: immunoSEQ multiplex PCR; the TCRdb copy retains only in-frame clones and omits some. In the table there are about 85,000 clones, roughly 90% of which are singletons. Deletions cut 7 bases from V and 10 bases from J, with 20 bases between. The CDR3 contains 13 residues. Germline-derived CDR1 and CDR2 are SQVTM and ANQGSEA. Details on this clone: Its antigen is not identified.

The sequence was obtained from an adult in good health. The chain couples TRBV29-1 to TRBJ2-1; perhaps TRBD2 as D (10 bases). The sample consisted of peripheral blood, taken on day 0 of AZD1222 vaccination. CDR3: CSGQGQGLAEQFF. CDR3 bases: TGCAGCGGGCAGGGACAGGGACTAGCGGAGCAGTTCTTC.